These 24 T cell receptor beta chains came from one sample sequenced in a study of cytomegalovirus exposure and HLA in healthy donors. PCR used 60 Vbeta primers and 13 Jbeta primers. The table came from immunoSEQ multiplex PCR; TCRdb's copy has only in-frame clones and leaves some out. The sample comprises 150,000 to 200,000 clones, roughly four fifths of which are singletons, and approximately 2% rests with the top ten. The sequencing input was PBMCs. The receptors originated from a man aged 25-40 years in good health and CMV-seronegative.

V is TRBV5-6 and J is TRBJ1-5; 9 nucleotides match TRBD1. Germline values: CDR1 SGHDT, CDR2 YYEEEE. The CDR3 extends over 15 amino acids. Trimming at V came to 4 bases and at J to 3 bases, leaving 5 bases not matched to a gene. CDR3 sequence: CASSRTGAINQPQHF. The CDR3 coding sequence is TGTGCCAGCAGCAGGACAGGGGCGATCAATCAGCCCCAGCATTTT.

The chain uses TRBV7-6 and TRBJ2-5; 7 bases are a match to TRBD1. The CDR3 has 13 residues. V lost 5 bases, J lost 5 bases, and 5 bases stayed unmatched. Germline-derived CDR1 and CDR2 are SGHVS and FNYEAQ. CDR3 DNA: TGTGCCAGCAGCACGACAGGGTCCGAGACCCAGTACTTC. Translated, it gives CASSTTGSETQYF.

The CDR3 DNA reads as TGTGCCAGTAGTATGGGCCGGCAGGGGTTTGGCTACACCTTC. Protein: CASSMGRQGFGYTF. This rearrangement joins TRBV19 to TRBJ1-2; possibly TRBD1 for D (6 bases). The CDR3 runs to 14 residues. V was pared by 3 bases and J by 7 bases, with 15 bases between. Germline lookup yields CDR1 LNHDA and CDR2 SQIVND (reference sequence).

This clone was seen once. The chain combines TRBV11-3 with TRBJ2-3, with 12 bases identical to TRBD2. Trimming took 5 bases from V and 1 from J; bases not matched to a gene: 4. Germline CDR1 is SGHNT and CDR2 is YENEEA. The CDR3 sequence is 16 residues long. The CDR3 loop is CASSQTSGRGTDTQYF. The CDR3 DNA follows: TGTGCCAGCAGCCAGACTAGCGGGAGAGGCACAGATACGCAGTATTTT.

The chain links TRBV21-1 to TRBJ1-5; TRBD1 is the table's D call and was not checked against the DNA. TRBV21-1 is annotated as a pseudogene. The CDR3 sequence is 17 residues long. The DNA for the CDR3 is TGTGCCAGCAGCAAAACCCTTGAGGGGGCAAGCAATCAGCCCCAGCATTTT. Translating it yields CASSKTLEGASNQPQHF.

The rearrangement links TRBV14 to TRBJ2-7, with D tentatively TRBD2 (5 bases). CDR1 and CDR2 (germline): SGHDN, FVKESK. The length of the CDR3 is 14 residues. With 0 bases removed from V and 6 bases from J, the gap between germline ends came to 12 bases. CDR3 bases: TGTGCCAGCAGCCAAGATTTAAATCGGGGCGAGCAGTACTTC. As protein: CASSQDLNRGEQYF.

J is TRBJ1-4 and V is TRBV29-1; D unresolved. The germline V gene has CDR1 SQVTM and CDR2 ANQGSEA. V lost 7 bases to trimming and J lost 2 bases, with 11 bases between them. This CDR3 is 13 amino acids long. CDR3 in DNA: TGCAGCGCTGTACGAGGTACTAATGAAAAACTGTTTTTT. It encodes CSAVRGTNEKLFF.

This clone was picked up one time. This chain joins TRBV6-4 and TRBJ1-1; maybe TRBD1 (5 bases). The V end lost 0 bases, the J end lost 6 bases, and 8 bases lay between the germline ends. The V gene's germline CDR1 is MRHNA and CDR2 SNTAGT. The CDR3 sequence is 13 residues long. CDR3 protein: CASSDSQGSEAFF. The CDR3, as DNA: TGTGCCAGCAGTGACTCGCAGGGATCTGAAGCTTTCTTT.

This clone appeared a single time. The chain uses TRBV12-1 and TRBJ2-2; no check of the table's D call, TRBD2, against the DNA was made. TRBV12-1 is an annotated pseudogene. This CDR3 is built from 15 residues. CDR3 bases: TGTGCCAGCAGCTTTTCCCAGGGAGGGACCGGGGAGCTGTTTTTT. This gives the protein CASSFSQGGTGELFF.

This clone was counted once. One end of the junction does not line up with germline, which may come from a read error. Other DNA sequences in this sample translate to the same CDR3. The chain uses TRBV27 and TRBJ1-1; weak D call: TRBD1 (5 bases). Germline V gene data show CDR1 as MNHEY and CDR2 as SMNVEV (reference sequence). The CDR3 consists of 11 residues. The CDR3 DNA is TGTGCCAGCAGCCGCCAGGGTGAAGCCTTCTTT. Amino acids: CASSRQGEAFF.

This clone was observed a handful of times. The chain links TRBV6-5 to TRBJ2-7, with D perhaps TRBD1 (6 bases). This CDR3 region has 13 residues. The germline V and J ends were trimmed by 6 bases and 6 bases, with 15 bases remaining between them. CDR1 and CDR2 from the germline V gene are MNHEY and SVGAGI. This CDR3 is CASRPTTGREQYF. The CDR3 DNA reads TGTGCCAGCAGACCTACCACAGGGCGCGAGCAGTACTTC.

The chain is built from TRBV19 and TRBJ1-2, with D hard to call. With 3 bases removed from V and 7 bases from J, the gap between germline ends came to 12 bases. The CDR3 runs to 13 residues. From germline, CDR1 is LNHDA and CDR2 SQIVND (reference sequence). The CDR3 DNA is TGTGCCAGTAGTATCTTCGTGAGTTTTGGCTACACCTTC. This sequence encodes CASSIFVSFGYTF.

This chain joins TRBV14 and TRBJ2-7; 8 nucleotides agree with TRBD1. Per germline, CDR1 SGHDN and CDR2 FVKESK. V gave up 0 bases and J gave up 6 bases; unmatched junction bases: 10. The CDR3 sequence is 16 residues long. CDR3: CASSQEKRTGSSEQYF. CDR3 nucleotides: TGTGCCAGCAGCCAAGAAAAGCGGACAGGGTCGTCCGAGCAGTACTTC. Looking up the rest from reference TRBV14 and TRBJ2-7 gives the full variable domain: EAGVTQFPSHSVIEKGQTVTLRCDPISGHDNLYWYRRVMGKEIKFLLHFVKESKQDESGMPNNRFLAERTGGTYSTLKVQPAELEDSGVYFCASSQEKRTGSSEQYFGPGTRLTVT.

This chain uses TRBV6-5 with TRBJ1-5; D perhaps matches TRBD1 (5 bases). The CDR3 has 14 amino acids. Trimming removed 8 bases from V and 8 bases from J, with 19 bases in between. In germline, CDR1 is MNHEY, CDR2 SVGAGI. CDR3 amino acids: CASGGDRELEPQHF. The DNA for the CDR3 is TGTGCCAGCGGGGGGGACCGGGAGTTGGAGCCCCAGCATTTT.

The rearrangement joins TRBV27 to TRBJ2-7, with 13 bases aligning to TRBD2. The V segment lost 0 bases and the J segment 5 bases; nucleotides outside the gene matches: 10. The germline gives CDR1 MNHEY, CDR2 SMNVEV (reference sequence). CDR3 length: 18 amino acids. The CDR3 here is CASSLSMAGLAGKNEQYF. Here the CDR3 DNA reads TGTGCCAGCAGTTTATCGATGGCGGGACTAGCGGGAAAGAACGAGCAGTACTTC.

V gene TRBV28 combines with J gene TRBJ1-1; 7 bases align to TRBD1. The V gene's germline CDR1 is MDHEN and CDR2 SYDVKM. After removal of 5 bases from V and 0 bases from J, the junction contained 3 bases not matched to a gene. The CDR3 sequence is 14 residues long. CDR3 sequence (DNA): TGTGCCAGCAGTCACGGGACAGTGAACACTGAAGCTTTCTTT. This codes for CASSHGTVNTEAFF.

This chain links TRBV6-5 with TRBJ1-2, with D possibly being TRBD1 (6 bases). Trimming stripped 6 bases from V and 3 bases from J, with 17 bases between. The germline CDR1 and CDR2 sequences are MNHEY and SVGAGI. The CDR3 is 15 residues long. CDR3 bases: TGTGCCAGCAGACCCCGGGCGACAGGAGACTATGGCTACACCTTC. Amino acids: CASRPRATGDYGYTF.

The chain has TRBV4-1 and TRBJ2-7; 8 nucleotides match TRBD2. Germline trimming cut 2 bases from V and 1 base from J; bases unmatched to any gene: 13. The germline V gene encodes CDR1 MGHRA and CDR2 YSYEKL. This CDR3 is built from 18 residues. This CDR3 reads CASSQIIVEASGSYEQYF. The CDR3 nucleotides are TGCGCCAGCAGCCAAATCATCGTGGAGGCTAGCGGGTCCTACGAGCAGTACTTC.

The chain recombines TRBV6-5 with TRBJ1-1; tentatively, D is TRBD1 (5 bases). Trimming removed 4 bases from V and 3 bases from J, with 12 bases in between. Germline loops: CDR1 MNHEY, CDR2 SVGAGI. The CDR3 contains 14 residues. The DNA of the CDR3 is TGTGCCAGCAGTTCCCCTGGGGGGGACACTGAAGCTTTCTTT. It is translated as CASSSPGGDTEAFF.

This clone is a singleton in its sample. The chain has TRBV11-2 and TRBJ2-7; 12 positions match TRBD2. Germline-derived CDR1 and CDR2 are SGHAT and FQNNGV. This CDR3 is 15 amino acids long. With V trimmed by 6 bases and J by 5 bases, 8 bases remained unmatched. CDR3 region: CASRLRLAGVNEQYF. CDR3 coding DNA: TGTGCCAGCAGACTGAGACTAGCGGGAGTTAACGAGCAGTACTTC.

The rearrangement links TRBV28 to TRBJ2-7; 8 bases are a match to TRBD1. This CDR3 contains 13 residues. Germline CDR1 MDHEN, CDR2 SYDVKM. The V segment lost 6 bases and the J segment 7 bases; nucleotides outside the gene matches: 8. CDR3 bases: TGTGCCAGCAGGGTGACAGGGGTACAAGAGCAGTACTTC. Translating it yields CASRVTGVQEQYF. The variable domain in full, completed from reference TRBV28 and TRBJ2-7, reads DVKVTQSSRYLVKRTGEKVFLECVQDMDHENMFWYRQDPGLGLRLIYFSYDVKMKEKGDIPEGYSVSREKKERFSLILESASTNQTSMYLCASRVTGVQEQYFGPGTRLTVT.

This chain links TRBV5-6 with TRBJ2-5; the match to TRBD1 covers 8 bases. J gave up 3 bases and V 3 bases, and 7 bases lay outside the gene matches. The CDR3 has 15 residues. Germline loops: CDR1 SGHDT, CDR2 YYEEEE. CDR3 nucleotide sequence: TGTGCCAGCAGCTCGACAGGGGCGGCGGAAGAGACCCAGTACTTC. Amino acids: CASSSTGAAEETQYF. Looking up the rest from reference TRBV5-6 and TRBJ2-5 gives the full variable domain: DAGVTQSPTHLIKTRGQQVTLRCSPKSGHDTVSWYQQALGQGPQFIFQYYEEEERQRGNFPDRFSGHQFPNYSSELNVNALLLGDSALYLCASSSTGAAEETQYFGPGTRLLVL.

The chain couples TRBV28 to TRBJ1-1; tentatively, D is TRBD1 (5 bases). Deletions cut 0 bases from V and 2 bases from J, with 10 bases between. The CDR3 length is 15 residues. The V gene's germline CDR1 is MDHEN and CDR2 SYDVKM. The CDR3 here is CASSLWGGSNTEAFF. The DNA for the CDR3 is TGTGCCAGCAGTTTATGGGGGGGATCCAACACTGAAGCTTTCTTT.

The rearrangement links TRBV7-2 to TRBJ1-1; 10 bases fit TRBD1. CDR1 and CDR2 from the germline V gene are SGHTA and FQGNSA. The CDR3 contains 14 residues. V dropped 5 bases and J dropped 5; count of bases not matched to a gene: 5. CDR3 DNA sequence: TGTGCCAGCAGCGTACGGACAGGGGGGACTGAAGCTTTCTTT. Residues: CASSVRTGGTEAFF. Looking up the rest from reference TRBV7-2 and TRBJ1-1 gives the full variable domain: GAGVSQSPSNKVTEKGKDVELRCDPISGHTALYWYRQSLGQGLEFLIYFQGNSAPDKSGLPSDRFSAERTGGSVSTLTIQRTQQEDSAVYLCASSVRTGGTEAFFGQGTRLTVV.